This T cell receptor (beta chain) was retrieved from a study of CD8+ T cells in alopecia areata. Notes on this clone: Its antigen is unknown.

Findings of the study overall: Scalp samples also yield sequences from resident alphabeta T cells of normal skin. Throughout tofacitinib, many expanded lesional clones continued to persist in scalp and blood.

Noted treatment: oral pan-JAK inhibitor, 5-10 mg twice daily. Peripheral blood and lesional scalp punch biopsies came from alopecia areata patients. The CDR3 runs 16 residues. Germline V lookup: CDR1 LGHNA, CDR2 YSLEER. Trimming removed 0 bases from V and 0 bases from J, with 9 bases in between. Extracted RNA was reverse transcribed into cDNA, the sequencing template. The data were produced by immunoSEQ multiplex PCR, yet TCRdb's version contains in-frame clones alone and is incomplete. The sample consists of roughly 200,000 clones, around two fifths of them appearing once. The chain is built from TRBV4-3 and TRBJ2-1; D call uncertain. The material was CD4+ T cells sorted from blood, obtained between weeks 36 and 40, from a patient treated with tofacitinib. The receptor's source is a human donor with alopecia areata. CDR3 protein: CASSQEGTLSYNEQFF. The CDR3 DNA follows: TGCGCCAGCAGCCAAGAAGGCACTCTCTCCTACAATGAGCAGTTCTTC.